This entry lists 7 T cell receptor beta chains sequenced from one sample in a study of beta chain features in type 1 diabetes. Expressed TCRB transcripts were sequenced because the isolated RNA had all been reverse transcribed beforehand. Method: immunoSEQ multiplex PCR; TCRdb's copy keeps in-frame clones and lacks some. The sample consists of a few hundred thousand clones, over 13% of them appearing once. The sequencing input was naive CD4+ T cells from blood. The receptor source for this set is a woman in her late teens or twenties in good health.

This clone was recorded a few times. The chain couples TRBV7-2 to TRBJ2-5, with D possibly matching TRBD2 (6 bases). Germline CDR1 reads SGHTA; CDR2 reads FQGNSA. Trimming shortened V by 1 base and J by 2 bases, and 11 bases separated the two germline ends. This CDR3 is built from 15 residues. In nucleotides, the CDR3 is TGTGCCAGCAGCTTAGGGGGGGTCCTTCAAGAGACCCAGTACTTC. Encoded protein: CASSLGGVLQETQYF.

This clone was counted only a few times. The V and J genes are TRBV29-1 and TRBJ1-1; 8 nucleotides agree with TRBD1. This CDR3 has 14 residues. The J segment lost 2 bases and the V segment lost 7 bases, leaving 9 bases of the junction unmatched. The germline CDR1 and CDR2 sequences are SQVTM and ANQGSEA. The CDR3 nucleotides read TGCAGCGGGGGGGGACAGGACCCTAACACTGAAGCTTTCTTT. Protein: CSGGGQDPNTEAFF.

This clone came up a few times. The CDR3 nucleotides read TGTGCCGCCAGGGGTAGCGGGAGTATCGGGGAGCTGTTTTTT. Its translation is CAARGSGSIGELFF. This rearrangement joins TRBV5-4 to TRBJ2-2; the match to TRBD2 covers 9 bases. Germline V CDR1 and CDR2: SGHNT, YYREEE (reference sequence). V lost 10 bases, J lost 7 bases, and 11 bases stayed unmatched. This CDR3 region has 14 residues.

This clone has more than one count but fewer than ten. The chain recombines TRBV29-1 with TRBJ1-1; D uncertain. Germline loops: CDR1 SQVTM, CDR2 ANQGSEA. Trimming removed 3 bases at V and 1 base at J, with 6 bases between. This CDR3 has 12 amino acids. The CDR3 reads CSVERENTEAFF. CDR3 nucleotide sequence: TGCAGCGTTGAGCGAGAGAACACTGAAGCTTTCTTT.

This clone was seen a few times. The chain joins TRBV7-2 to TRBJ1-5; D might be TRBD1 (5 bases). This CDR3 contains 15 residues. Germline CDR1 and CDR2: SGHTA and FQGNSA. Trimming took 8 bases from V and 3 from J, leaving 17 bases between them. Here the CDR3 DNA reads TGTGCCAGCGGCCCGGGGGGGACCTTCAATCAGCCCCAGCATTTT. Encoded protein: CASGPGGTFNQPQHF.

The gene calls are TRBV5-1 and TRBJ2-3; D unclear. With 3 bases removed from V and 3 bases from J, the gap between germline ends came to 8 bases. The germline CDR1 and CDR2 sequences are SGHRS and YFSETQ. The CDR3 totals 13 residues. The CDR3 DNA reads TGCGCCAGCAGCTCCTTAGCAACAGATACGCAGTATTTT. Translating it yields CASSSLATDTQYF.

The chain joins TRBV4-3 to TRBJ2-7; 8 nucleotides line up with TRBD1. The CDR3 is 14 residues long. V dropped 4 bases and J dropped 5; count of bases not matched to a gene: 7. Germline V lookup: CDR1 LGHNA, CDR2 YSLEER. DNA for the CDR3: TGCGCCAGCAGCCTCTCTACAGGGGGAGACGAGCAGTACTTC. Translation: CASSLSTGGDEQYF.